The 4 T cell receptor beta chains listed next were all sequenced from one sample in a study of tumor and adjacent non-tumor tissue in lung cancer. Three rounds of nested PCR, following a modified ARM-PCR protocol, produced the TCRbeta library. In TCRdb, the multiplex PCR reads were re-called with MiXCR into one record per CDR3 protein. The profile shows around 75,000 distinct CDR3 sequences, around 70% of them singletons. RNA was extracted from bulk tissue without any cell sorting. The normal lung tissue was taken more than 3 cm from the tumor edge. The material sequenced was distant non-tumor lung tissue. The receptors come from a woman between 50 and 59 years old with non-small cell lung cancer.

On this clonotype itself: Lacking the conserved final phenylalanine or tryptophan, this CDR3 likely reflects a read error. The gene calls are TRBV6-1 and TRBJ1-2; D may be TRBD1 (6 bases). This CDR3 is built from 14 residues. V gave up 6 bases and J gave up 6 bases, with 17 bases separating them. CDR1 is MNHNS and CDR2 is SASEGT in the germline V gene. CDR3 DNA: TGTGCCAGCAGGGGCAACCGGGACATTGATGGCTACACCTTA. Its translation: CASRGNRDIDGYTL.

On this clonotype itself: One end of the junction varies from germline; a read error may be responsible. The chain couples TRBV29-1 to TRBJ2-3; perhaps TRBD2 as D (5 bases). The CDR3 loop spans 13 amino acids. Germline-derived CDR1 and CDR2 are SQVTM and ANQGSEA. Here the CDR3 reads CSVGVGLTDAQYF. DNA of the CDR3: TGCAGCGTTGGTGTAGGACTCACAGATGCGCAGTATTTT.

With respect to this clonotype: The CDR3 does not close with the conserved phenylalanine or tryptophan, likely indicating a read error. It is unclear where the CDR3 begins or ends on the DNA, so no DNA is shown, and the CDR3 is as TCRdb lists it. This chain connects TRBV29-1 to TRBJ2-1; the table gives TRBD1 as D, unverified against the DNA. Germline values: CDR1 SQVTM, CDR2 ANQGSEA. The length of the CDR3 is 14 amino acids, counting both ends. The CDR3 region is CSGGGTGPYNEQLL.

A remark on this clonotype: Because it lacks the conserved phenylalanine or tryptophan at the end, this CDR3 is likely a read error. The chain couples TRBV7-2 to TRBJ2-3, with 7 bases matching TRBD1. J gave up 4 bases and V 1 base, and 2 bases lay outside the gene matches. The CDR3 sequence is 14 residues long. Germline CDR1 reads SGHTA; CDR2 reads FQGNSA. The DNA for the CDR3 is TGTGCCAGCAGCTTAGATCAGGGGGCAGATACGCAGTATTCT. Its translation is CASSLDQGADTQYS.